The 13 T cell receptor beta chains below all came from one sample that was sequenced in a study of early T cells in non-severe SARS-CoV-2 infection. One entry per CDR3 protein results from TCRdb running MiXCR on the 5' RACE reads. The data show tens of thousands of distinct CDR3 sequences, about 10% seen once. The material was whole blood, obtained at baseline. The receptors stem from an adult who was a healthcare worker with PCR-confirmed SARS-CoV-2 infection or an uninfected control (not recorded which).

The genes are TRBV19 and TRBJ2-1, with D perhaps TRBD2 (6 bases). Deletions cut 7 bases from V and 9 bases from J, with 19 bases between. The CDR3 consists of 14 residues. Germline V gene sequence: CDR1 LNHDA, CDR2 SQIVND (reference sequence). CDR3 in DNA: TGTGCCAGTAATTCCGGGAGCGGCCTTGGTGAGCAGTTCTTC. This codes for CASNSGSGLGEQFF.

V and J are TRBV12-3 or TRBV12-4 and TRBJ2-3, with 7 bases matching TRBD2. The CDR3 consists of 15 residues. J gave up 4 bases and V 3 bases, and 7 bases lay outside the gene matches. As DNA, the CDR3 is TGTGCCAGCAGTTTCTCCACGACTAGCTCAGATACGCAGTATTTT. It specifies CASSFSTTSSDTQYF.

In this sample, this clonotype turned up a few times. J is TRBJ2-5 and V is TRBV28, with 10 nucleotides matching TRBD2. There are 16 residues in the CDR3. J gave up 1 base and V 2 bases, and 4 bases lay outside the gene matches. Per the germline V gene, CDR1 is MDHEN and CDR2 is SYDVKM. CDR3 protein: CASSLLTSGPQETQYF. Written as DNA, the CDR3 is TGTGCCAGCAGTTTACTGACTAGCGGGCCCCAAGAGACCCAGTACTTC.

This clonotype has just a few counts. The chain carries TRBV5-1 and TRBJ2-5, with TRBD2 identical over 12 bases. The CDR3 totals 17 residues. Germline V CDR1 and CDR2: SGHRS, YFSETQ. Losses at the gene ends were 0 bases for V and 4 bases for J; bases not matched to a gene: 7. Here the CDR3 reads CASSLGGLAGRLETQYF. As DNA, the CDR3 is TGCGCCAGCAGCTTGGGAGGACTAGCGGGAAGGCTAGAGACCCAGTACTTC.

This clonotype showed up many times. This sequence joins TRBV5-1 and TRBJ2-3, with 8 bases aligning to TRBD1. Trimming removed 4 bases from V and 3 bases from J; junction bases left unmatched: 10. The CDR3 is 16 residues long. Germline CDR1 and CDR2: SGHRS and YFSETQ. The CDR3 nucleotides are TGCGCCAGCAGCCCAACTCCACAGGGGGGAACAGATACGCAGTATTTT. It codes for CASSPTPQGGTDTQYF.

This clonotype has just a few counts. V is TRBV7-7 and J is TRBJ2-2; D gene uncertain. CDR1 is SSHAT and CDR2 is FNYEAQ in the germline V gene (reference sequence). V was pared by 3 bases and J by 1 base, with 9 bases between. CDR3 length: 15 residues. The CDR3: CASSLMERNTGELFF. DNA of the CDR3: TGTGCCAGCAGCTTGATGGAAAGGAACACCGGGGAGCTGTTTTTT. The variable domain in full, completed from reference TRBV7-7 and TRBJ2-2, reads GAGVSQSPRYKVTKRGQDVTLRCDPISSHATLYWYQQALGQGPEFLTYFNYEAQPDKSGLPSDRFSAERPEGSISTLTIQRTEQRDSAMYRCASSLMERNTGELFFGEGSRLTVL.

The CDR3 loop reads CASSFGARAGEQFF. CDR3 bases: TGTGCCAGCAGTTTCGGGGCCCGGGCGGGGGAGCAGTTCTTC. The rearrangement joins TRBV12-3 or TRBV12-4 to TRBJ2-1, with D possibly TRBD2 on 6 matching bases. Trimming pared 3 bases from V and 10 bases from J, leaving 16 bases between. The CDR3 sequence is 14 residues long.

This clonotype appeared a few times. The chain employs TRBV11-3 and TRBJ1-6; the D is unclear. The V gene's germline CDR1 is SGHNT and CDR2 YENEEA. V lost 1 base and J lost 7, with 11 bases in between. CDR3 length equals 15 residues. Here the CDR3 reads CASSLAVWENSPLHF. The DNA of the CDR3 is TGTGCCAGCAGCTTAGCGGTCTGGGAGAATTCACCCCTCCACTTT.

The sample holds a few counts of this clonotype. In nucleotides, the CDR3 is TGTGCCAGCAGCTTTGCGGGTCAAGAGACCCAGTACTTC. This sequence encodes CASSFAGQETQYF. The V and J genes are TRBV11-2 and TRBJ2-5, with a tentative D call TRBD2 (5 bases). The CDR3 length is 13 residues. The germline gives CDR1 SGHAT, CDR2 FQNNGV. V gave up 3 bases and J gave up 2 bases, with 7 bases separating them.

This clonotype was observed many times. J is TRBJ2-7 and V is TRBV20-1, with 14 bases matching TRBD2. J was trimmed by 3 bases and V by 6 bases; bases with no gene match: 4. The germline V gene has CDR1 DFQATT and CDR2 SNEGSKA (reference sequence). CDR3 size: 14 residues. The CDR3 loop is CSAQGLAGGYEQYF. CDR3 bases: TGCAGTGCGCAAGGACTAGCGGGGGGCTACGAGCAGTACTTC.

This chain links TRBV3-1 with TRBJ2-7, with D perhaps matching TRBD1 or TRBD2 (5 bases each). The CDR3 totals 14 residues. V lost 3 bases and J 0 bases, leaving 9 bases between the germline ends. The V gene's germline CDR1 is LGHDT and CDR2 YNNKEL (reference sequence). This chain's CDR3 is CASSQGVFSYEQYF. In DNA, the CDR3 is TGTGCCAGCAGCCAGGGGGTATTCTCCTACGAGCAGTACTTC.

The gene calls are TRBV10-3 and TRBJ2-7; 8 positions match TRBD2. With 4 bases clipped from V and 3 bases from J, the junction kept 11 bases outside the gene matches. Germline CDR1 ENHRY, CDR2 SYGVKD. This CDR3 has 16 amino acids. The CDR3 here is CAISALPSGGRYEQYF. Written as DNA, the CDR3 is TGTGCCATCAGTGCCCTCCCCAGCGGGGGTCGCTACGAGCAGTACTTC.

This clonotype was seen repeatedly, ten times or more. V gene TRBV3-1 combines with J gene TRBJ2-7; D gene ambiguous. The germline V gene has CDR1 LGHDT and CDR2 YNNKEL (reference sequence). Trimming stripped 1 base from V and 2 bases from J, with 12 bases between. The CDR3 has 15 residues. In DNA, the CDR3 is TGTGCCAGCAGCCAAGGAGGCAGCGTAACCTACGAGCAGTACTTC. It is translated as CASSQGGSVTYEQYF.